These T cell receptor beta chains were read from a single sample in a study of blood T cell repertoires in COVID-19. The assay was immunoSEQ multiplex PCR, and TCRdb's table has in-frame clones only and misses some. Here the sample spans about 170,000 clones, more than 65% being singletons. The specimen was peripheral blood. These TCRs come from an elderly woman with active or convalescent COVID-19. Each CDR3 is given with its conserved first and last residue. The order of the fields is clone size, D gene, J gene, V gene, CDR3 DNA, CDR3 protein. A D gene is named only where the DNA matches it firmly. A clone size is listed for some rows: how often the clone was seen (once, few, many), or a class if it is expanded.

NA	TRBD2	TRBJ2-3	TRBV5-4	TGTGCCAGCAGAATCGGGAGCGGGAGGGCCGTAGGAACAGATACGCAGTATTTT	CASRIGSGRAVGTDTQYF
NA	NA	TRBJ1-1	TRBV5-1	TGCGCCAGCAGCTTGGAGGCAGGGCTTTCGAACACTGAAGCTTTCTTT	CASSLEAGLSNTEAFF
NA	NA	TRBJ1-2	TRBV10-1	TGCGCCAGCAGCGGGAAACCAGACTATGGCTACACCTTC	CASSGKPDYGYTF
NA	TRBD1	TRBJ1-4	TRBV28	TGTGCCAGCAGTCTCGGGACAGGGGATGAAAAACTGTTTTTT	CASSLGTGDEKLFF
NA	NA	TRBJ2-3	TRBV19	TGTGCCAGTAGTATGGGAGGAACTAGCACAGATACGCAGTATTTT	CASSMGGTSTDTQYF
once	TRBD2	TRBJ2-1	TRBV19	TGTGCCAGTAGTCCTACACTAGCGGGAGGGCACAATGAGCAGTTCTTC	CASSPTLAGGHNEQFF
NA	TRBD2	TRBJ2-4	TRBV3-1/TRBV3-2	TGTGCCAGCAGCCAAAAGGGTATGTCTAGCGGGATAAACATTCAGTACTTC	CASSQKGMSSGINIQYF
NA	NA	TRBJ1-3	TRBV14	TGTGCCAGCAGCCTGTTCCAGGCCAGCTCTGGAAACACCATATATTTT	CASSLFQASSGNTIYF
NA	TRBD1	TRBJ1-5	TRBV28	TGTGCCAGCAGTACACTCCGGGGACAGGGGTATCAGCCCCAGCATTTT	CASSTLRGQGYQPQHF
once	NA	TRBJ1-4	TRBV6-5	TGTGCCAGCAGTACTACGGGACTGCTCAATGAAAAACTGTTTTTT	CASSTTGLLNEKLFF
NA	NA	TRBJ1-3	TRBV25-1	TGTGCCAGCAGTGAAGGGGCGAACTCTGGAAACACCATATATTTT	CASSEGANSGNTIYF
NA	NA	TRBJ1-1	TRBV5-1	TGCGCCAGCAGCCCCGGCAGGGAAACTGAAGCTTTCTTT	CASSPGRETEAFF
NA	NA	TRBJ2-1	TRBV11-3	TGTGCCAGCAGCTTAGTTAGCAATGAGCAGTTCTTC	CASSLVSNEQFF
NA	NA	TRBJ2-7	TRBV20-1	TGCAGTGCTAGTCCGAGGTGGGAGCAGTACTTC	CSASPRWEQYF
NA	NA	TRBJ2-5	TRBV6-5	TGTGCCAGCAGTTTACAGGGCAGAGAGACCCAGTACTTC	CASSLQGRETQYF
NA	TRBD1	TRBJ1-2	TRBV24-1	TGTGCCACCAGTCCAGGGGGAGCCGCTGGCTACACCTTC	CATSPGGAAGYTF
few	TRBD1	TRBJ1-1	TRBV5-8	TGTGCCAGCAGCCCCGACAGGGGGCGCGGAGCTTTCTTT	CASSPDRGRGAFF
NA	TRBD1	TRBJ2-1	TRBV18	TGTGCCAGCTCACGTGATGGGACAGGGGGCTACAATGAGCAGTTCTTC	CASSRDGTGGYNEQFF
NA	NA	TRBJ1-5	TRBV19	TGTGCCAGTAGTGTCAGGGAGGTCCAGCCCCAGCATTTT	CASSVREVQPQHF
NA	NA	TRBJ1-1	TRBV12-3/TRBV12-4	TGTGCCAGCAGCCAGGGTAACACTGAAGCTTTCTTT	CASSQGNTEAFF
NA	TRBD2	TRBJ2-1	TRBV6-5	TGTGCCAGCAGTTTTCCGGGGGGGAGGGCCATCAATGAGCAGTTCTTC	CASSFPGGRAINEQFF
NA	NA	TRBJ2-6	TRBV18	TGTGCCAGCTCAGCAGGGGCTGGGGCCAACGTCCTGACTTTC	CASSAGAGANVLTF
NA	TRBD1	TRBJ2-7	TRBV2	TGTGCCAGCAGTCGGGAACAGGGGAATTACGAGCAGTACTTC	CASSREQGNYEQYF
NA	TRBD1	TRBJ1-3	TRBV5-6	TGTGCTCCGGGACAGGGTCCCGGAAACACCATATATTTT	CAPGQGPGNTIYF
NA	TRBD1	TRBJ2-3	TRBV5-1	TGCGCCAGCTACGGACAGGGGGCATTCCCAGATACGCAGTATTTT	CASYGQGAFPDTQYF
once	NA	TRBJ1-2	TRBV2	TGTGCCAGCAGTGAAAACAGGGATACTAACTATGGCTACACCTTC	CASSENRDTNYGYTF
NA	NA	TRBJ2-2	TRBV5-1	TGCGCCAGCAGGGTAGCGCAGAACACCGGGGAGCTGTTTTTT	CASRVAQNTGELFF
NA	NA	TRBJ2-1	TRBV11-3	TGTGCCAGCAGCGCCGGGAGCCCCTCCTACAATGAGCAGTTCTTC	CASSAGSPSYNEQFF
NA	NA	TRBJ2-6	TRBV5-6	TGTGCCAGCAGCTTGGGCGGGGCTGGGGCCAACGTCCTGACTTTC	CASSLGGAGANVLTF
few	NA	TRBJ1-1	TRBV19	TGTGCCAGTAGTTTAAGGGGTGAGACTGAAGCTTTCTTT	CASSLRGETEAFF
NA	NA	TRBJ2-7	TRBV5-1	TGCGCCAGCAGCTTAAACTCCGGGAGCCTCAGCGAGCAGTACTTC	CASSLNSGSLSEQYF
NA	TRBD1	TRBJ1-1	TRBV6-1	TGTGCCAGCAGTGAAGCACCTATCGGACAGGGACTGAACACTGAAGCTTTCTTT	CASSEAPIGQGLNTEAFF
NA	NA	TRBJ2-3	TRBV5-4	TGTGCCAGCAGCTTGGAAGTGGGAGGAGATACGCAGTATTTT	CASSLEVGGDTQYF
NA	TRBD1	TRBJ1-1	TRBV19	TGTGCCAGTGCAGGGGGACCGAACACTGAAGCTTTCTTT	CASAGGPNTEAFF
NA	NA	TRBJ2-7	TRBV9	TGTGCCAGCAGCCCCGTGGAGGCTCGCGGTTATTACGAGCAGTACTTC	CASSPVEARGYYEQYF
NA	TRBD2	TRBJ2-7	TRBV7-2	TGTGCCAGCAGCCTAGGGGGAGCGGGAGGATTCTACGAGCAGTACTTC	CASSLGGAGGFYEQYF
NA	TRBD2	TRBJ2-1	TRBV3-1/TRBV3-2	TGTGCCAGCATGAGCGGGAGGGCCCGGAATGAGCAGTTCTTC	CASMSGRARNEQFF
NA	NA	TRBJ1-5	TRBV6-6	TGTGCCAGCAGTTACTCCGCTGTTCGAGGTCAGCCCCAGCATTTT	CASSYSAVRGQPQHF
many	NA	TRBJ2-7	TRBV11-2	TGTGCCAGCAGCTGGGCGGTAGGAGGGTACGAGCAGTACTTC	CASSWAVGGYEQYF
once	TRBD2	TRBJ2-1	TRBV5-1	TGCGCCAGCAGCTTGGTTTCGAGCGGGAGAGGTTCCTACAATGAGCAGTTCTTC	CASSLVSSGRGSYNEQFF
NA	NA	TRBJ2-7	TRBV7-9	TGTGCCAGCAGCTTACGCGACAGGGCGGAGGGGGAGCAGTACTTC	CASSLRDRAEGEQYF
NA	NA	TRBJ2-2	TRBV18	TGTGCCAGCTCATCGGACTGGAACACCGGGGAGCTGTTTTTT	CASSSDWNTGELFF
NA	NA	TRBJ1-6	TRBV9	TGTGCCAGCAGCCCCCGACAGGTCCCAGATTCACCCCTCCACTTT	CASSPRQVPDSPLHF
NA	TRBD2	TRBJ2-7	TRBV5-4	TGTGCCAGCAGCGGCACCGCGGGGGGGCCCCCCTACGAGCAGTACTTC	CASSGTAGGPPYEQYF
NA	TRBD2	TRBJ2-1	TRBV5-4	TGTGCCAGCAGCTCGATGACTAGCGGGAGGTCGGTCAATGAGCAGTTCTTC	CASSSMTSGRSVNEQFF
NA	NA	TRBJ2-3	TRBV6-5	TGTGCCAGCACTAAAATCTCGGGGGATCGGGATACGCAGTATTTT	CASTKISGDRDTQYF
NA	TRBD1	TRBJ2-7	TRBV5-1	TGCGCCAGCAGCATGGACAGGGGGCACGGCGAGCAGTACTTC	CASSMDRGHGEQYF
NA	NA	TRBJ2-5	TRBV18	TGTGCCAGCTCACCACCGGTCAGGACACAAGAGACCCAGTACTTC	CASSPPVRTQETQYF
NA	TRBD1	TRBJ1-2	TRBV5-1	TGCGCCAGCAGCTTGGCCTTTCAGGGGGGCCAATATGGCTACACCTTC	CASSLAFQGGQYGYTF
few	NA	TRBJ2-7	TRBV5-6	TGTGCCAGCAGCTTGGGGGTTGCGGTCCTCTACGAGCAGTACTTC	CASSLGVAVLYEQYF
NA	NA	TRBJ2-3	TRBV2	TGTGCCAGCAGTGGGGGCGGTGTACATGATACGCAGTATTTT	CASSGGGVHDTQYF